The 17 T cell receptor beta chains reported below all come from one sample, sequenced in a study of blood T cell repertoires in COVID-19. Generated by immunoSEQ multiplex PCR, the TCRdb table keeps only in-frame clones and is missing some. Of nearly 250,000 clones detected, around 86% appear once; the ten largest clones hold approximately 6.2%. The sequencing input was peripheral blood. Every receptor here comes from a woman older than 75 with COVID-19, enrolled during active disease.

This clone has only a few counts. This chain joins TRBV6-5 and TRBJ1-1, with no clear D. Germline-derived CDR1 and CDR2 are MNHEY and SVGAGI. The CDR3 contains 13 residues. V was clipped by 2 bases and J by 1 base, with 5 bases between them. This chain's CDR3 is CASSYGRNTEAFF. The DNA of the CDR3 is TGTGCCAGCAGTTACGGGAGGAACACTGAAGCTTTCTTT.

The V gene is TRBV28, the J gene TRBJ2-5, with 7 bases aligning to TRBD2. Germline-derived CDR1 and CDR2 are MDHEN and SYDVKM. The CDR3 contains 15 residues. V trimming: 2 bases; J trimming: 1 base; junction bases outside the gene matches: 4. The CDR3 DNA is TGTGCCAGCAGTTTAGTTGGGGGGGGCCAAGAGACCCAGTACTTC. Translating gives CASSLVGGGQETQYF. The variable domain in full, completed from reference TRBV28 and TRBJ2-5, reads DVKVTQSSRYLVKRTGEKVFLECVQDMDHENMFWYRQDPGLGLRLIYFSYDVKMKEKGDIPEGYSVSREKKERFSLILESASTNQTSMYLCASSLVGGGQETQYFGPGTRLLVL.

The V gene is TRBV7-2, the J gene TRBJ1-1; D is ambiguous. From germline, CDR1 is SGHTA and CDR2 FQGNSA. The CDR3 extends over 15 amino acids. Trimming shortened V by 1 base and J by 4 bases, and 13 bases separated the two germline ends. CDR3 region: CASSLVLQSFTEAFF. CDR3 bases: TGTGCCAGCAGCTTAGTGTTACAGTCGTTCACTGAAGCTTTCTTT.

This chain connects TRBV20-1 to TRBJ1-2; no clear D. The CDR3 runs 16 residues. Germline assignment: CDR1 DFQATT and CDR2 SNEGSKA (reference sequence). With 3 bases removed from V and 2 bases from J, the gap between germline ends came to 19 bases. The CDR3, as DNA: TGCAGTGCTAGTCAACGGGGTTATAGCCGAAACTATGGCTACACCTTC. Protein sequence: CSASQRGYSRNYGYTF.

For the CDR3, the DNA is TGTGCCAGTAGTATAGATACAGCGGGGGGGCCGCAAGATACGCAGTATTTT. It encodes CASSIDTAGGPQDTQYF. The chain joins TRBV19 to TRBJ2-3, with 10 bases lining up with TRBD2. Germline values: CDR1 LNHDA, CDR2 SQIVND (reference sequence). Trimming removed 0 bases from V and 5 bases from J; junction bases left unmatched: 8. CDR3 size: 17 residues.

This chain joins TRBV3-1 (or the pseudogene TRBV3-2) and TRBJ1-3; D remains unclear. V was shortened by 4 bases and J by 1 base, with 8 bases between the two germline ends. In germline, CDR1 is LGHDT, CDR2 YNNKEL (reference sequence). This CDR3 is built from 14 residues. The CDR3 is CASSPRRSGNTIYF. CDR3 DNA sequence: TGTGCCAGCAGCCCGCGGAGATCTGGAAACACCATATATTTT.

This clone was found once. The chain carries TRBV28 and TRBJ2-3; D remains unclear. V lost 8 bases to trimming and J lost 0 bases, with 3 bases between them. The CDR3 consists of 11 residues. Per the germline V gene, CDR1 is MDHEN and CDR2 is SYDVKM. This chain's CDR3 is CASPSTDTQYF. The CDR3 DNA reads as TGTGCCAGCCCGAGCACAGATACGCAGTATTTT.

The chain joins TRBV29-1 to TRBJ2-7; 7 bases map to TRBD2. CDR3 size: 9 residues. Germline V lookup: CDR1 SQVTM, CDR2 ANQGSEA. The CDR3 loop reads CSVAGLSGV. The CDR3, as DNA: TGCAGCGTCGCGGGACTATCGGGAGTC.

The V and J genes are TRBV3-1 (or the pseudogene TRBV3-2) and TRBJ1-6, with TRBD1 identical over 10 bases. Germline V gene lookup returns CDR1 LGHDT and CDR2 YNNKEL (reference sequence). The length of the CDR3 is 15 residues. Losses at the gene ends were 2 bases for V and 9 bases for J; bases not matched to a gene: 4. The CDR3 DNA sequence: TGTGCCAGCAGCCAAATAGGGACAGGGGTTTCACCCCTCCACTTT. Translated, it gives CASSQIGTGVSPLHF.

In its sample, this clone was seen a few times. This chain links TRBV4-1 with TRBJ1-3; D unresolved. The CDR3 length is 16 residues. V lost 0 bases to trimming and J lost 0 bases, with 9 bases between them. The germline CDR1 and CDR2 sequences are MGHRA and YSYEKL. The CDR3 region has the DNA TGCGCCAGCAGCCAAGAATGGCTTACCTCTGGAAACACCATATATTTT. Protein sequence: CASSQEWLTSGNTIYF.

V gene TRBV7-6 combines with J gene TRBJ2-4; the match to TRBD1 covers 9 bases. The ends lost 5 bases at V and 15 bases at J; junction bases unmatched: 8. The CDR3 is made up of 12 amino acids. The germline gives CDR1 SGHVS, CDR2 FNYEAQ. CDR3 in DNA: TGTGCCAGCAGCCCCGACAGGGGGTCTTGGTACTTC. Amino acid sequence: CASSPDRGSWYF.

The chain recombines TRBV7-2 with TRBJ2-1; D call uncertain. CDR1 is SGHTA, CDR2 FQGNSA, per germline. CDR3 length: 11 amino acids. V lost 5 bases and J 5 bases, leaving 4 bases between the germline ends. The CDR3 bases are TGTGCCAGCAGCCGTAACAATGAGCAGTTCTTC. Protein product: CASSRNNEQFF.

J is TRBJ2-7 and V is TRBV5-1; the match to TRBD1 covers 9 bases. Germline CDR1 is SGHRS and CDR2 is YFSETQ. V gave up 3 bases and J gave up 7 bases; unmatched junction bases: 8. The CDR3 covers 14 residues. The CDR3 nucleotides are TGCGCCAGCAGCTGGGGACAGGGCTCCGGAGAGCAGTACTTC. Its protein product is CASSWGQGSGEQYF.

V and J are TRBV5-1 and TRBJ1-3; TRBD1 matches at 8 bases. Germline lookup yields CDR1 SGHRS and CDR2 YFSETQ. V gave up 4 bases and J gave up 0 bases; unmatched junction bases: 6. CDR3 size: 16 residues. Here the CDR3 DNA reads TGCGCCAGCAGCAGGAACAGGGGGAACTCTGGAAACACCATATATTTT. Translating it yields CASSRNRGNSGNTIYF.

This chain connects TRBV7-8 to TRBJ2-1; a weak D match, TRBD1 (6 bases). CDR3 length equals 15 residues. V gave up 3 bases and J gave up 4 bases, with 13 bases separating them. CDR1 and CDR2 (germline): SGHVS, FQNEAQ. CDR3 nucleotide sequence: TGTGCCAGCAGCTTTCGCGGACAGTATTACAATGAGCAGTTCTTC. This codes for CASSFRGQYYNEQFF.

The chain links TRBV12-3 or TRBV12-4 to TRBJ2-2, with 8 bases fitting TRBD2. The V and J ends lost 9 bases and 5 bases, in that order; junction bases with no gene match: 5. CDR3 length: 13 residues. The CDR3 DNA sequence: TGTGCCAGTTCTACTAGCGGTACCGGGGAGCTGTTTTTT. It encodes CASSTSGTGELFF.

The chain has TRBV2 and TRBJ2-5; perhaps TRBD1 as D (6 bases). The V gene lost 6 bases and the J gene lost 3 bases, with 17 bases spanning the gap. CDR3 length equals 15 residues. Germline CDR1 is SNHLY and CDR2 is FYNNEI. CDR3 nucleotide sequence: TGTGCCAGCAGACGGCGACAGGCTCGAGAAGAGACCCAGTACTTC. It codes for CASRRRQAREETQYF.